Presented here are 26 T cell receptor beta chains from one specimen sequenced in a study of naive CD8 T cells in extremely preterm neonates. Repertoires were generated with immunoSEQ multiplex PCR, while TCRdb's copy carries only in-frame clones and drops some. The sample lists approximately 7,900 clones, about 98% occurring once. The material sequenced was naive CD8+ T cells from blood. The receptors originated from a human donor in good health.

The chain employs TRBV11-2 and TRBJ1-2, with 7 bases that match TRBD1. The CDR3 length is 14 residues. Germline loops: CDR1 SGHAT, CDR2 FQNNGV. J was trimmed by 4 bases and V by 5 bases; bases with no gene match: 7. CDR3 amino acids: CASSPETGIYGYTF. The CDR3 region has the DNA TGTGCCAGCAGCCCAGAGACAGGGATCTATGGCTACACCTTC.

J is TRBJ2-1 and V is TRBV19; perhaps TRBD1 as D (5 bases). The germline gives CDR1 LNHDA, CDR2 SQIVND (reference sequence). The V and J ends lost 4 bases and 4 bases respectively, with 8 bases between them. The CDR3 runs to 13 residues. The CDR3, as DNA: TGTGCCAGTAGTAAACAGGATTACAATGAGCAGTTCTTC. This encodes CASSKQDYNEQFF.

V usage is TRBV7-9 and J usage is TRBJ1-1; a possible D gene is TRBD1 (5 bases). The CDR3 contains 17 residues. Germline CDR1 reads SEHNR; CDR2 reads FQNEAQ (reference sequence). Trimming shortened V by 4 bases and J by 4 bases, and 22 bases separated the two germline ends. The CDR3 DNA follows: TGTGCCAGCAGCTCGCCCGGGACTGATATAGGAGGCACTGAAGCTTTCTTT. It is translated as CASSSPGTDIGGTEAFF.

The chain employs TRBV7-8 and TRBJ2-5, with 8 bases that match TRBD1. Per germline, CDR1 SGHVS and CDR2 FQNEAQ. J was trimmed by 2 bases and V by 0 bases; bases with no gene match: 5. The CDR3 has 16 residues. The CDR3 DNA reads TGTGCCAGCAGCTTAGCGGGGACAGGCAATCAAGAGACCCAGTACTTC. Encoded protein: CASSLAGTGNQETQYF.

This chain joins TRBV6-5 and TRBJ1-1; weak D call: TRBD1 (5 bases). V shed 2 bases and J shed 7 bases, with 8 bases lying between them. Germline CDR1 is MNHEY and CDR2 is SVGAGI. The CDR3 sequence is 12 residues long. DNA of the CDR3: TGTGCCAGCAGTTACCGGGGGGGTGAAGCTTTCTTT. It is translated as CASSYRGGEAFF.

In DNA form, the CDR3 reads TGTGCCATCAGTGAGGGACAGACGGAATCCTATGGCTACACCTTC. Protein product: CAISEGQTESYGYTF. The genes are TRBV10-3 and TRBJ1-2; weak D call: TRBD1 (6 bases). The CDR3 length is 15 residues. Germline loops: CDR1 ENHRY, CDR2 SYGVKD. Trimming took 2 bases from V and 4 from J, leaving 14 bases between them.

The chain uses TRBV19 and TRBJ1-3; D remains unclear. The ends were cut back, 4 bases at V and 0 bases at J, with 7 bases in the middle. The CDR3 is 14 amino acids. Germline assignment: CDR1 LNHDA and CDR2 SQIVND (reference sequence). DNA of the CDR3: TGTGCCAGTAGTACTTCCCCCTCTGGAAACACCATATATTTT. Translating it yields CASSTSPSGNTIYF.

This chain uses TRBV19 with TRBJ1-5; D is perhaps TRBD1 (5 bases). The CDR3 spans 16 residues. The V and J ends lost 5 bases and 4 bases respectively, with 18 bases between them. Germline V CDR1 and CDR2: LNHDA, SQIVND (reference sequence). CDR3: CASSHRWGGANQPQHF. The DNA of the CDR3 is TGTGCCAGTAGTCATCGGTGGGGGGGTGCAAATCAGCCCCAGCATTTT.

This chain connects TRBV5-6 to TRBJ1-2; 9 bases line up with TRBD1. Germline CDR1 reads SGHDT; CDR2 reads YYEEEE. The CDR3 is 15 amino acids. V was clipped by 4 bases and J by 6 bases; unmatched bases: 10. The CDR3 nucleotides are TGTGCCAGCAGCAGTCCCGGGACAGGGATCGATGGCTACACCTTC. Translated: CASSSPGTGIDGYTF.

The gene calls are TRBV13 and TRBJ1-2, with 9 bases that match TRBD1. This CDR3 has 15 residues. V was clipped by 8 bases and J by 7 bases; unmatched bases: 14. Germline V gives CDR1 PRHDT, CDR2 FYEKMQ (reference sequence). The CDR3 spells CASGDRDRLPFGYTF. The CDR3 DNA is TGTGCCAGCGGGGACAGGGACCGTTTACCCTTTGGCTACACCTTC.

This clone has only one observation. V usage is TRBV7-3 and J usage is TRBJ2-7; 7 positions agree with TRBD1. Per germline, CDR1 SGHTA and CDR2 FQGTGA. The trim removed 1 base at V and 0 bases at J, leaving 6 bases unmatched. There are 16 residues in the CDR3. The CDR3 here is CASSLNPRDSSYEQYV. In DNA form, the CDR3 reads TGTGCCAGCAGCTTAAACCCCCGGGACAGCTCCTACGAGCAGTACGTC.

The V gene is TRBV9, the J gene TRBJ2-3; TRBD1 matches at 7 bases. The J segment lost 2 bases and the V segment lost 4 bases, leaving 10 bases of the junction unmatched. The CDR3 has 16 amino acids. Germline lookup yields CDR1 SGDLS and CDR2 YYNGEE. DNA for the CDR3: TGTGCCAGCAGCCAACAGGGGTGGAGGTCCACAGATACGCAGTATTTT. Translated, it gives CASSQQGWRSTDTQYF.

The CDR3 sequence: CASRGGTGANVLTF. The CDR3 DNA reads as TGCGCCAGCAGAGGAGGAACTGGGGCCAACGTCCTGACTTTC. This chain uses TRBV5-1 with TRBJ2-6; tentatively, D is TRBD2 (5 bases). The CDR3 totals 14 residues. Germline V lookup: CDR1 SGHRS, CDR2 YFSETQ. V was trimmed by 5 bases and J by 2 bases, leaving 8 bases between them.

The CDR3, as DNA: TGTGCCAGCAGCCTGGGACTAGCGGGAGGGTTATCTAGGGAGACCCAGTACTTC. This sequence encodes CASSLGLAGGLSRETQYF. V and J are TRBV11-2 and TRBJ2-5; the match to TRBD2 covers 16 bases. From germline, CDR1 is SGHAT and CDR2 FQNNGV. V shed 5 bases, J shed 5 bases, and the junction held 11 bases outside the gene matches. The CDR3 is 18 residues long.

CDR3 bases: TGTGCCAGCACCTTCGTTGGAGGCGTTAAGGGCTACACCTTC. It specifies CASTFVGGVKGYTF. This chain connects TRBV7-9 to TRBJ1-2; D is ambiguous. Germline values: CDR1 SEHNR, CDR2 FQNEAQ (reference sequence). The CDR3 length is 14 residues. V lost 7 bases, J lost 8 bases, and 20 bases lay in between.

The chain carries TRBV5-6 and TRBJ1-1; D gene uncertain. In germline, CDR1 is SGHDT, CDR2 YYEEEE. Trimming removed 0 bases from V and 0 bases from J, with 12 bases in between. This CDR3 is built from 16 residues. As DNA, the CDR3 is TGTGCCAGCAGCTTGGTCTACGGGGAGTTGAACACTGAAGCTTTCTTT. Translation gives CASSLVYGELNTEAFF.

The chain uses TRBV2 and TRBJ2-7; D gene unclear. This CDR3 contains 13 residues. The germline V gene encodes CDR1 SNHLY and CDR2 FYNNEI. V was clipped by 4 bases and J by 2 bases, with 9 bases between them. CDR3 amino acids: CASSVRFAYEQYF. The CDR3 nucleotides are TGTGCCAGCAGTGTCAGATTCGCCTACGAGCAGTACTTC.

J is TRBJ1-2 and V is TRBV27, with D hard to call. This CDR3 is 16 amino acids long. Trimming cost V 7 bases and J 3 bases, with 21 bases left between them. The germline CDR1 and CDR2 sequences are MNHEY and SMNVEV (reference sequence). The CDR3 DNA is TGTGCCAGCATGGGTTGGAGTAAACTATCCGACTATGGCTACACCTTC. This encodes CASMGWSKLSDYGYTF.

The CDR3 loop reads CASSQTGGRTEAFF. The DNA of the CDR3 is TGCGCCAGCAGCCAGACAGGGGGTAGGACTGAAGCTTTCTTT. The chain combines TRBV10-2 with TRBJ1-1; TRBD1 agrees at 9 bases. This CDR3 has 14 residues. The J segment lost 5 bases and the V segment lost 6 bases, leaving 7 bases of the junction unmatched. Germline V lookup: CDR1 WSHSY, CDR2 SAAADI.

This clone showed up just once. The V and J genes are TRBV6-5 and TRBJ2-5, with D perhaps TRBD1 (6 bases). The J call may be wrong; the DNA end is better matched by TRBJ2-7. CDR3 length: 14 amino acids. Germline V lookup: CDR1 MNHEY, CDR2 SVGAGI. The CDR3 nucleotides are TGTGCCAGCAGTGAGGGGGACGCAGCCTACGAGCAGTACTTC. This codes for CASSEGDAAYEQYF.

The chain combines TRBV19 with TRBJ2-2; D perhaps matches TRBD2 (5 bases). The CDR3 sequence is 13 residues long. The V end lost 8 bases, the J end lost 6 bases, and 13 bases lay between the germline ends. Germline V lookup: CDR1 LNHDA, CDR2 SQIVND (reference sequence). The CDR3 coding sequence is TGTGCCAGTTCTAGGACTTCGGCCGGGGAGCTGTTTTTT. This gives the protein CASSRTSAGELFF.

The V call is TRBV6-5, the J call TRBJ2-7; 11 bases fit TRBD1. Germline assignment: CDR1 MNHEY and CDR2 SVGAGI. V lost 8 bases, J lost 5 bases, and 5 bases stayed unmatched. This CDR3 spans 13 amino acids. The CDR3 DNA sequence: TGTGCCAGCTTAGGACAGGGGGCGCACGAGCAGTACTTC. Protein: CASLGQGAHEQYF.

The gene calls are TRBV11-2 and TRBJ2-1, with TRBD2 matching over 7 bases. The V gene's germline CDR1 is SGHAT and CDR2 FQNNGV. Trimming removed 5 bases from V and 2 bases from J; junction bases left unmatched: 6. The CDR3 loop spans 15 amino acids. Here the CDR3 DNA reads TGTGCCAGCAGCCCTCTAGCGGACCCCTACAATGAGCAGTTCTTC. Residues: CASSPLADPYNEQFF.

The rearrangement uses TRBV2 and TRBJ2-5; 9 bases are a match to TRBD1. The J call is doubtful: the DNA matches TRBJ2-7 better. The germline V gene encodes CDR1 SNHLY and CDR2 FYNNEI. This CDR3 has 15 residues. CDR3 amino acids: CASSESGTGYGEQYF. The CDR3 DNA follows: TGTGCCAGCAGTGAATCCGGGACAGGGTATGGCGAGCAGTACTTC.

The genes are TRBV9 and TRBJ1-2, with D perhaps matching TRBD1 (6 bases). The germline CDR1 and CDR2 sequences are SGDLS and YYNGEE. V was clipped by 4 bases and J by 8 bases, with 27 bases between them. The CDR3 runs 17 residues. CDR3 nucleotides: TGTGCCAGCAGCTTAGGAGGGGGAACGCGCATATCGAGCGGCTACACCTTC. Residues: CASSLGGGTRISSGYTF.

The CDR3 region has the DNA TGTGCCAGCAGTGGGCCGGGACTAGCAGCGAACACCGGGGAGCTGTTTTTT. Amino acid sequence: CASSGPGLAANTGELFF. The chain employs TRBV2 and TRBJ2-2; 9 bases are shared with TRBD2. Trimming at V came to 4 bases and at J to 0 bases, leaving 6 bases not matched to a gene. In germline, CDR1 is SNHLY, CDR2 FYNNEI. The CDR3 consists of 17 residues.